Listed below are T cell receptor beta chains from one sample, sequenced in a study of cytomegalovirus exposure and HLA in healthy donors. The repertoire was sequenced with immunoSEQ multiplex PCR; TCRdb's copy has only in-frame clones and lacks some. This table holds about 170,000 clones, 80% to 85% found once. The sequencing sample was made of PBMCs. These receptors were collected from a boy younger than 10 in good health and CMV-seronegative. The CDR3 runs from the conserved cysteine through the conserved F or W. The D gene is left open where the match is weak. The size of a clone is reported for some rows only, either as once, few or many, or as a class for expanded clones.

abundance,d_gene,v_gene,j_gene,CDR3nt,CDR3aa
NA,NA,TRBV6-5,TRBJ2-3,TGTGCCAGCAAAAGGGGGAACGCAGATACGCAGTATTTT,CASKRGNADTQYF
NA,TRBD1,TRBV10-2,TRBJ1-5,TGCGCCAGCAGTACAGGTCACGTCAGGGGGCTGGATCAGCCCCAGCATTTT,CASSTGHVRGLDQPQHF
NA,TRBD1,TRBV11-1,TRBJ2-7,TGTGCCAGCAGCTTACAGGGGGCGCGCGAGCAGTACTTC,CASSLQGAREQYF
NA,NA,TRBV4-1,TRBJ2-1,TGCGCCAGCAGCCCCCTTAGGGGGAGAAAAGGGGCTTACAATGAGCAGTTCTTC,CASSPLRGRKGAYNEQFF
NA,NA,TRBV5-6,TRBJ1-6,TGTGCCAGCAGCTTCAGGGCCCCAGGTGGAAATTCACCCCTCCACTTT,CASSFRAPGGNSPLHF
NA,NA,TRBV6-1,TRBJ2-7,TGTGCCAGCAGTTCACCCCGGGACTCCTACGAGCAGTACTTC,CASSSPRDSYEQYF
NA,TRBD1,TRBV7-2,TRBJ1-1,TGTGCCAGCAGCTTAGTTGGGACAGCCACTGAAGCTTTCTTT,CASSLVGTATEAFF
NA,NA,TRBV5-1,TRBJ1-1,TGCGCCAGCAGCTGGGGCGGGGGGCGGACTGAAGCTTTCTTT,CASSWGGGRTEAFF
NA,NA,TRBV6-4,TRBJ2-3,TGTGCCAGCGCGCCCGGGGGAACCGGCACAGATACGCAGTATTTT,CASAPGGTGTDTQYF
NA,NA,TRBV12-5,TRBJ1-5,TGTGCTAGTTTGGCCGGTGCTGGGGGCGATGGCAATCAGCCCCAGCATTTT,CASLAGAGGDGNQPQHF
NA,NA,TRBV5-6,TRBJ1-1,TGTGCCAGCAGCTTGGCCCCCTCAGGGAACACTGAAGCTTTCTTT,CASSLAPSGNTEAFF
once,TRBD2,TRBV4-1,TRBJ2-3,TGCGCCAGCAGCCGTTTCCCGGGGGGGATCGGGACAAGCACAGATACGCAGTATTTT,CASSRFPGGIGTSTDTQYF
NA,NA,TRBV30,TRBJ1-4,TGTGCCTGGATGAGGGACAATGGTAATGAAAAACTGTTTTTT,CAWMRDNGNEKLFF
NA,TRBD2,TRBV29-1,TRBJ2-5,TGCAGCGTGAGCGGGAGGGCCTATGAGACCCAGTACTTC,CSVSGRAYETQYF
few,TRBD2,TRBV11-2,TRBJ2-7,TGTGCCAGCAGCTTAGGTCTAGCGGGAGTAAGCTCCTACGAGCAGTACTTC,CASSLGLAGVSSYEQYF
once,TRBD1,TRBV6-5,TRBJ2-7,TGTGCCAGCAGTCCCTGGGACAGGGCTTACGAGCAGTACTTC,CASSPWDRAYEQYF
NA,TRBD2,TRBV5-1,TRBJ2-2,TGCGCCAGCAGCCCCGGAGCGGGGTCTCACACCGGGGAGCTGTTTTTT,CASSPGAGSHTGELFF
NA,NA,TRBV18,TRBJ1-5,TGTGCCAGCTCACCCGGGGGAAAGGGGCCCTCCGGGTATAGCAATCAGCCCCAGCATTTT,CASSPGGKGPSGYSNQPQHF
NA,TRBD2,TRBV12-5,TRBJ2-3,TGTGCTAGTGGTTTGCCGAGGCGGACTAGCGGACAAAGCACAGATACGCAGTATTTT,CASGLPRRTSGQSTDTQYF
NA,TRBD2,TRBV30,TRBJ2-1,TGTGCCTGCCCGGGAGGGTCTCGGGGTGGTGAGCAGTTCTTC,CACPGGSRGGEQFF
few,NA,TRBV4-3,TRBJ2-1,TGCGCCAGCAGCCAAGAAAGGGCCCGGACACTCTACAATGAGCAGTTCTTC,CASSQERARTLYNEQFF
once,NA,TRBV25-1,TRBJ2-3,TGTGCCAGCAGTGCAGGCGGGACGCAGTATTTT,CASSAGGTQYF
NA,TRBD1,TRBV6-1,TRBJ1-1,TGTGCCATCAAACGGACAGGGGGTTCGAACACTGAAGCTTTCTTT,CAIKRTGGSNTEAFF
NA,NA,TRBV11-2,TRBJ2-3,TGTGCCAGCAGCTTAGACCCCATAGATACGCAGTATTTT,CASSLDPIDTQYF
NA,NA,TRBV30,TRBJ2-5,TGTGCCTGGAGTGAAGACTTGCAGAAAGAGACCCAGTACTTC,CAWSEDLQKETQYF
NA,NA,TRBV21-1,TRBJ2-7,TGTGCCAGCAGCCCACCCAGGACTAACCCCTACGAGCAGTACTTC,CASSPPRTNPYEQYF
NA,TRBD2,TRBV11-1,TRBJ2-5,TGTGCCAGCAGCAAACACGGGAGGGAAATGGGAGAGACCCAGTACTTC,CASSKHGREMGETQYF
NA,NA,TRBV6-5,TRBJ2-2,TGTGCCAGCAGTTACTCACATACCGGGGAGCTGTTTTTT,CASSYSHTGELFF
once,TRBD1,TRBV2,TRBJ2-1,TGTGCCAGCAGGCCGGGACAGGGGTCCTACAATGAGCAGTTCTTC,CASRPGQGSYNEQFF
NA,NA,TRBV12-5,TRBJ1-2,TGTGCTAGTGCCCGGATGGGACTGATGGCTCAATGGGACTATGGCTACACCTTC,CASARMGLMAQWDYGYTF
NA,NA,TRBV9,TRBJ2-7,TGTGCCAGCAGCGTAGAACAGTTTTCCTACGAGCAGTACTTC,CASSVEQFSYEQYF
few,NA,TRBV13,TRBJ2-3,TGTGCCAGCAGGACAGGCACAGATACGCAGTATTTT,CASRTGTDTQYF
NA,NA,TRBV2,TRBJ1-2,TGTGCCAGCAAGGTCGGGGGAATTGGCTACACCTTC,CASKVGGIGYTF
NA,TRBD2,TRBV2,TRBJ2-7,TGTGCCAGCCCGGGGACTAGCGGGAGAGACGAGCAGTACTTC,CASPGTSGRDEQYF
once,NA,TRBV5-6,TRBJ1-1,TGTGCCAGCAGCTTACTCCAGAACACTGAAGCTTTCTTT,CASSLLQNTEAFF
NA,NA,TRBV5-5,TRBJ2-7,TGTGCCAGCAGTGTAGGGGGGGCATACGAGCAGTACTTC,CASSVGGAYEQYF
NA,NA,TRBV27,TRBJ1-2,TGTGCCAGCAGTCCATTCCAGGGGAACGGCTACACCTTC,CASSPFQGNGYTF
NA,TRBD2,TRBV7-2,TRBJ2-1,TGTGCCAGCACCCTAACGGTGACTAGCGGGGGACATGAGCAGTTCTTC,CASTLTVTSGGHEQFF